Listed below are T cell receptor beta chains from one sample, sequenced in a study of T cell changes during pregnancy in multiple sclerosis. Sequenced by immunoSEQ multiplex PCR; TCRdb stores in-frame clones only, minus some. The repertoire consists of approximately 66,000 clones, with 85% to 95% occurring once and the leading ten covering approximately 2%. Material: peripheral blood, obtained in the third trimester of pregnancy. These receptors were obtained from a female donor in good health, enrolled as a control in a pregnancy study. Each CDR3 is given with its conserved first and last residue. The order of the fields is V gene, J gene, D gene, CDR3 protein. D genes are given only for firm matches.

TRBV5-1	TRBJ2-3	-	CASSRAVGGTDTQYF
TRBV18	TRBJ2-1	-	CASSLGSYNEQFF
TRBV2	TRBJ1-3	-	CASSEDTGTGNTIYF
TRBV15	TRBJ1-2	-	CATSRAGGDYGYTF
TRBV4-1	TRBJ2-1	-	CASSHLYNDISNEQFF
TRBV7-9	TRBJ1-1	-	CASSTDTFLHVAAFF
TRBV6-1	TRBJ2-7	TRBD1	CASSGTGGYEQYF
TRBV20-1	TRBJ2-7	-	CSATKNYEQYF
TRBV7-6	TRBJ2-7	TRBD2	CASSLSGRGTGYEQYF
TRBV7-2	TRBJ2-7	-	CASSLAGGPYEQYF
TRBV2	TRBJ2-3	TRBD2	CASSSDSGRAFGQYF
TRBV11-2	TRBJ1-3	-	CASSFADNSGNTIYF
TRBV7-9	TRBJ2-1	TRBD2	CASSLASGRDYNEQFF
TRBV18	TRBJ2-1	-	CASSPGGRSDEQFF
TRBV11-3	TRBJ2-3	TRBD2	CASSLAGGLGDTQYF
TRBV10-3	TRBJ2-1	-	CAIQGTGEAPEQFF
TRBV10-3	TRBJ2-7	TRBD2	CAISDPSGGPSLGQYF
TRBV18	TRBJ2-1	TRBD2	CASSPWEGDINEQFF
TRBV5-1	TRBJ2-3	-	CASTSPGEGTQYF
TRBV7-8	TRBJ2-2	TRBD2	CASSEGTSGISWELFF
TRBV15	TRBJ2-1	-	CATSLGAAYNEQFF
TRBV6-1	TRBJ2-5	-	CASSETTRTQETQYF
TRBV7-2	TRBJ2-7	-	CASSPERVYEQYF
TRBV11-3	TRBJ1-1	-	CASSSRWPNTEAFF
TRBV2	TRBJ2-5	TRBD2	CASRDSGGAFVETQYF
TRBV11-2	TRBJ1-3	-	CASSPGVGWDTIYF
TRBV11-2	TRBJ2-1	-	CASSLEGQYNEQFF
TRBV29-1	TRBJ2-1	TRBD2	CSLKRGSVDEQFF
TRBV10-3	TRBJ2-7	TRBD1	CAIGDRDTYEQYF
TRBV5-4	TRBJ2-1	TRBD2	CASNPLAGAINEQFF
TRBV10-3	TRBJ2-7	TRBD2	CAISSGTSETYEQYF